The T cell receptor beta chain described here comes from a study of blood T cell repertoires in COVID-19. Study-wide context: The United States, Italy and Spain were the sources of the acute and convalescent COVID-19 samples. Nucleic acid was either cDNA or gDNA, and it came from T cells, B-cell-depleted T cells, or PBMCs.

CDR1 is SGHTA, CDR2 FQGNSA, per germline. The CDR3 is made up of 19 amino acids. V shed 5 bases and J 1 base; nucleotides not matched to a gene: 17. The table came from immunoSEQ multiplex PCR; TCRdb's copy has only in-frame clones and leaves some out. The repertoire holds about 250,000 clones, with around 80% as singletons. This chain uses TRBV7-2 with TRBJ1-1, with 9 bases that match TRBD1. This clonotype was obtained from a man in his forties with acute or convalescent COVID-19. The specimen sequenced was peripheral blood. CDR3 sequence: CASSPGLTPGTGWNTEAFF. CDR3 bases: TGTGCCAGCAGCCCGGGTTTAACGCCGGGGACAGGGTGGAACACTGAAGCTTTCTTT.